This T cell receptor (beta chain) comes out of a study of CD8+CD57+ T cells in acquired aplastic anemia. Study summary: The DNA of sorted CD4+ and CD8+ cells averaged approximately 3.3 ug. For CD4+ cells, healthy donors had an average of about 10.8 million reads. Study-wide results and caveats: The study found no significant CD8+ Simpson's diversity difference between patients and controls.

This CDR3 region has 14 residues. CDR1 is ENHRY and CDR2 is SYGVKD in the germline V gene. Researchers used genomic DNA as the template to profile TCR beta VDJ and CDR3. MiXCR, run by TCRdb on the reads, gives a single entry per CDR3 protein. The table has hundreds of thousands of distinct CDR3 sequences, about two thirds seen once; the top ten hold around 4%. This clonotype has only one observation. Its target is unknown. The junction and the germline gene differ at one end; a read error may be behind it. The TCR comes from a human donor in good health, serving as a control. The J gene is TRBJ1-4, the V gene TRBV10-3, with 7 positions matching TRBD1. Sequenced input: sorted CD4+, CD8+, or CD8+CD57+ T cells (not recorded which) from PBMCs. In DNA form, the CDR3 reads TGTGCTATCAGGGGGTGCGGGGGGGGTGAAAAACTGTTTTTT. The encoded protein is CAIRGCGGGEKLFF.